This T cell receptor (beta chain) was recovered during a study of blood T cell repertoires in COVID-19. Study summary: Sites across the United States, Italy and Spain contributed samples from acute and convalescent COVID-19.

This CDR3 is built from 14 residues. Germline CDR1 is LNHDA and CDR2 is SQIVND (reference sequence). V was cut by 3 bases and J by 4 bases, with 12 bases left in between. Repertoires were generated with immunoSEQ multiplex PCR, while TCRdb's copy carries only in-frame clones and drops some. Of about 110,000 clones in the sample, about 84% were seen once. Sequenced sample: peripheral blood. This receptor was taken from a woman aged 55-69 years with acute or convalescent COVID-19. The gene calls are TRBV19 and TRBJ1-2; the D is unclear. The CDR3 bases are TGTGCCAGTAGTATCCAACAGTTCGCCTATGGCTACACCTTC. Its translation is CASSIQQFAYGYTF.